The subject of this entry is one T cell receptor beta chain. Its antigen is unidentified. The junction had 9 bases not matched to a gene; V was cut back by 4 bases and J by 4 bases. The CDR3 sequence is 15 residues long. Germline CDR1 reads MNHEY; CDR2 reads SMNVEV (reference sequence). The isolated RNA, all of it, was reverse transcribed, so expressed TCRB transcripts were what got sequenced. Naive, central memory and regulatory T cell samples produced a mean of approximately 3.6 million reads. Sequenced by immunoSEQ multiplex PCR; TCRdb stores in-frame clones only, minus some. This sample has 250,000 to 350,000 clones, with over 12% found just once. The data were taken from a study of beta chain features in type 1 diabetes. Study as a whole: Investigators examined 107,917,701 sorted cells across all samples.

Findings and limits, study-wide: Type 1 diabetes patients had moderately but significantly shorter TCRB CDR3s in all four CD4+ subsets.

The V call is TRBV27, the J call TRBJ1-1; 7 bases fit TRBD1. The material sequenced was naive CD4+ T cells from blood. This TCR was recovered from a man aged 18-30 years with type 1 diabetes. The CDR3 here is CASSYGTAPRTEAFF. The CDR3, as DNA: TGTGCCAGCAGTTACGGGACAGCCCCCCGCACTGAAGCTTTCTTT.